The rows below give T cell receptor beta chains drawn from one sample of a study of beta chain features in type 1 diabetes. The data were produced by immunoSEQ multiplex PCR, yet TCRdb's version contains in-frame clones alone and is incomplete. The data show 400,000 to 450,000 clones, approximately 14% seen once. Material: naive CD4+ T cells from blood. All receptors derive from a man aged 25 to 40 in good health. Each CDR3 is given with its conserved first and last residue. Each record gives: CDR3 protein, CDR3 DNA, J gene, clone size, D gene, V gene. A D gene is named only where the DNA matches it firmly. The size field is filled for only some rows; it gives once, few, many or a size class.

CDR3: CASSLAAGEQFF; DNA: TGTGCCAGCAGCTTAGCAGCAGGTGAGCAGTTCTTC; J: TRBJ2-1; size: -; D: -; V: TRBV7-2
CDR3: CASSSNREDTQYF; DNA: TGTGCCAGCAGCTCCAACAGAGAAGATACGCAGTATTTT; J: TRBJ2-3; size: few; D: -; V: TRBV7-2
CDR3: CASSHGTSGDQETQYF; DNA: TGCGCCAGCAGCCATGGGACTAGCGGAGACCAAGAGACCCAGTACTTC; J: TRBJ2-5; size: few; D: TRBD2; V: TRBV5-1
CDR3: CASSRYYPTGGNEKLFF; DNA: TGTGCCAGCAGTAGATACTACCCGACAGGGGGGAATGAAAAACTGTTTTTT; J: TRBJ1-4; size: -; D: TRBD1; V: TRBV2
CDR3: CASSTDRAGNEKLFF; DNA: TGTGCCAGCAGCACAGACAGAGCGGGTAATGAAAAACTGTTTTTT; J: TRBJ1-4; size: -; D: -; V: TRBV7-8
CDR3: CATSRGTGEPGEQYF; DNA: TGTGCCACCAGCAGAGGGACAGGGGAACCGGGGGAGCAGTACTTC; J: TRBJ2-7; size: -; D: TRBD1; V: TRBV15
CDR3: CASSFAKAGGPSTDTQYF; DNA: TGTGCCAGCAGCTTCGCTAAAGCGGGAGGGCCTAGCACAGATACGCAGTATTTT; J: TRBJ2-3; size: -; D: TRBD2; V: TRBV7-9
CDR3: CASSQGQVTEAFF; DNA: TGCGCCAGCAGCCAGGGGCAGGTTACTGAAGCTTTCTTT; J: TRBJ1-1; size: few; D: -; V: TRBV4-3
CDR3: CASSYTLQTQYF; DNA: TGTGCCAGCAGTTACACTTTGCAAACGCAGTATTTT; J: TRBJ2-3; size: few; D: -; V: TRBV6-5
CDR3: CASSLDTSRGTDTQYF; DNA: TGCGCCAGCAGCCTCGATACGTCTAGAGGCACAGATACGCAGTATTTT; J: TRBJ2-3; size: -; D: -; V: TRBV5-1
CDR3: CATSRGLARLSTDTQYF; DNA: TGTGCCACCAGCAGAGGACTAGCCCGATTAAGCACAGATACGCAGTATTTT; J: TRBJ2-3; size: -; D: TRBD2; V: TRBV15
CDR3: CASSRSYTDTQYF; DNA: TGTGCCAGCAGCCGTAGCTACACAGATACGCAGTATTTT; J: TRBJ2-3; size: -; D: -; V: TRBV7-2
CDR3: CASRAPGTGDEKLFF; DNA: TGTGCCAGCAGAGCGCCCGGGACAGGGGATGAAAAACTGTTTTTT; J: TRBJ1-4; size: few; D: TRBD1; V: TRBV2
CDR3: CASSLGGVNAFF; DNA: TGTGCCAGCAGCTTAGGTGGAGTAAACGCTTTCTTT; J: TRBJ1-1; size: -; D: -; V: TRBV11-2
CDR3: CASSPGLAGKETQYF; DNA: TGTGCCAGCAGCCCGGGACTAGCGGGAAAGGAGACCCAGTACTTC; J: TRBJ2-5; size: -; D: TRBD2; V: TRBV7-2
CDR3: CASSVAGQGAKETQYF; DNA: TGTGCCAGCAGCGTAGCGGGACAGGGGGCGAAAGAGACCCAGTACTTC; J: TRBJ2-5; size: few; D: TRBD1; V: TRBV9
CDR3: CASSLMGQYGYEQYF; DNA: TGTGCCAGCAGCTTGATGGGACAGTATGGTTACGAGCAGTACTTC; J: TRBJ2-7; size: few; D: TRBD1; V: TRBV11-2
CDR3: CASSQGRWGETQYF; DNA: TGCGCCAGCAGCCAAGGGCGTTGGGGGGAGACCCAGTACTTC; J: TRBJ2-5; size: -; D: -; V: TRBV4-1
CDR3: CASSLGAGAATDTQYF; DNA: TGTGCCAGCAGCTTAGGTGCGGGAGCTGCCACAGATACGCAGTATTTT; J: TRBJ2-3; size: few; D: TRBD2; V: TRBV7-9
CDR3: CASAGAGTGGSGANVLTF; DNA: TGTGCCAGCGCCGGAGCTGGGACAGGGGGCTCTGGGGCCAACGTCCTGACTTTC; J: TRBJ2-6; size: -; D: TRBD1; V: TRBV25-1
CDR3: CASSLLAAQETQYF; DNA: TGTGCCAGCAGCTTACTAGCGGCCCAAGAGACCCAGTACTTC; J: TRBJ2-5; size: -; D: TRBD2; V: TRBV7-9